The T cell receptor (beta chain) under discussion was sequenced for a study of Tregs in tolerant kidney transplant recipients (dated by TCRdb to between 2017 and 2020). Regarding the research as a whole: The study used TCRbeta sequencing to identify donor-specific regulatory T cells before combined kidney and bone marrow transplantation, then tracked those cells after transplant. Several methods of expanding Tregs specific for an allogeneic donor were compared by TCRbeta repertoire sequencing in a few healthy controls. What the work shows at the level of the full study, not this receptor alone: The study was constrained by small patient numbers, and validation of the findings is required in larger populations and under other immunosuppression protocols. Biological reproducibility was not directly addressed, though technical replication error appeared minimal. Expanding Tregs with activated donor B cells appeared to identify the most biologically relevant and donor-specific TCRbeta repertoire.

As encoded in the germline V gene, CDR1 is SGHTA while CDR2 is FQGNSA. Including the terminal cysteine and phenylalanine, the CDR3 comprises 11 residues. Of the read, only the CDR3 DNA is kept; its 33 bases are in frame from base 1. V gives up 2 bases and J gives up 5 bases, and the segment between their germline ends measures 3 bases. For TCRbeta CDR3 sequencing, genomic DNA from the sorted cells was extracted using the QIAGEN DNeasy Blood and Tissue Kit. High-throughput TCRbeta CDR3 sequencing was carried out commercially through immunoSEQ, with PCR amplification with bias correction and internal controls included. Turning to the authors' computational methods: A unique productive TCRbeta sequence was defined by the CDR3 nucleotide sequence when primers matched, and otherwise by the CDR3 amino acid sequence together with the Vbeta and Jbeta genes. Sorting error was corrected by removing sequences shared between sorted populations at a frequency ratio of 2:1 or less, and the remaining shared sequences were assigned to the higher population. Sequences were defined as donor-reactive when expanded at least 5-fold in CFSE-low cells versus unstimulated cells and present at a frequency of at least 0.01% in CFSE-low cells. Repertoire divergence was quantified by Jensen-Shannon divergence using the top 100 TCRbeta sequences ranked by frequency. For any sample with multiple sequencing runs, sorting error was corrected in each run separately before the runs were pooled. Entries here come from immuneACCESS through TCRdb and include only in-frame sequences with V and J called. Some clones fail to appear in such tables; in the studies checked, an unresolved V gene covers under half of the shortfall, and the cause of the remainder is unknown. The V and J calls and clone size are taken from that table; D and trimming were inferred from the DNA. In this sample the table shows 110,000 or so clones, roughly nine tenths of which occur a single time. The ten biggest clones cover more than 0.5% of the sample.

Thawed PBMCs were FACS-sorted into unstimulated Tregs (CD4+CD25+CD127-), CD4+ non-Tregs (CD4+CD25-), CD4 cells and CD8 cells. Healthy control blood came either as purchased buffy coats or from healthy volunteers. Healthy control blood was processed to PBMCs with a Ficoll density gradient and then cryopreserved, whereas patient PBMCs were collected both before and after transplant. Concerning this clone: No cognate antigen has been identified for it. No base qualities exist here, and no much larger clone lies one base off it.

This clonotype was sampled from a human donor in good health. Sequences were obtained from CD4+ T cells from blood. Recombination connected TRBV7-2 to TRBJ2-5; the D gene identity is not certain. The DNA reads as follows: TGTGCCAGCAGCTTATTCGAGACCCAGTACTTC. Its product reads: CASSLFETQYF.